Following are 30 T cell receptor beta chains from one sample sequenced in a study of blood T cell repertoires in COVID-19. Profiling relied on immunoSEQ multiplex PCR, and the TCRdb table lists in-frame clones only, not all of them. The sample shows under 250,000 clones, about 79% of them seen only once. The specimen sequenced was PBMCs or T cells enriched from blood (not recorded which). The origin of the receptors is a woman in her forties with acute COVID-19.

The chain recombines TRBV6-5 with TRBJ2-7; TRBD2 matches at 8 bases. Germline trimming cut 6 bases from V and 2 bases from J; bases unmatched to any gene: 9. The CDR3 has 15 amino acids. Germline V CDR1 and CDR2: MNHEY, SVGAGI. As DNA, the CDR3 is TGTGCCAGCAGCCAAACTAGCGGTCAACCCTACGAGCAGTACTTC. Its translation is CASSQTSGQPYEQYF.

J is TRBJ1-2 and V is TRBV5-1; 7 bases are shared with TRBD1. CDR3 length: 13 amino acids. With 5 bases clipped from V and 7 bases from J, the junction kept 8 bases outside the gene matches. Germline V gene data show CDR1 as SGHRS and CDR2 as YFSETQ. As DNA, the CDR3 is TGCGCCAGCAGGCATCGGACAGGAGTTGGCTACACCTTC. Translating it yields CASRHRTGVGYTF.

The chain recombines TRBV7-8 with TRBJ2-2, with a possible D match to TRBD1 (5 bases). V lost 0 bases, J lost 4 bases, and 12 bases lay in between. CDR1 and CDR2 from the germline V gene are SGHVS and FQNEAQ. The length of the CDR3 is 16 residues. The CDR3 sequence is CASSLAKGAFTGELFF. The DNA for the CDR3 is TGTGCCAGCAGCTTAGCGAAAGGGGCGTTCACCGGGGAGCTGTTTTTT.

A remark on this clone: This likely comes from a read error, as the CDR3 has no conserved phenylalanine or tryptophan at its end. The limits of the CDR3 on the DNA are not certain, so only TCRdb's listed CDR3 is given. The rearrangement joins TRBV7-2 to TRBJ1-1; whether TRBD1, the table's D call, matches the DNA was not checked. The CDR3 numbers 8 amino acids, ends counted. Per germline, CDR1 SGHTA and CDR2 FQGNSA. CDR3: CASTPGSP.

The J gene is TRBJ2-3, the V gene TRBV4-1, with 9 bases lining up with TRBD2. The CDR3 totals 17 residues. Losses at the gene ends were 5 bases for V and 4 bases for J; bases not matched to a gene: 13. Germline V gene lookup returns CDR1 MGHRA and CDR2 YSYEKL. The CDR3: CASSAGGRAKWADTQYF. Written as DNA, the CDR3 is TGCGCCAGCAGCGCGGGCGGGAGGGCGAAGTGGGCAGATACGCAGTATTTT.

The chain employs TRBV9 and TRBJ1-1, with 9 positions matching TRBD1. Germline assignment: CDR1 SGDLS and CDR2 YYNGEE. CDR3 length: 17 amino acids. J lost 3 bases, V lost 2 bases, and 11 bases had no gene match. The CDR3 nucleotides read TGTGCCAGCAGCGTCGGTGTTAGGGGACAGGGTTACACTGAAGCTTTCTTT. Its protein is CASSVGVRGQGYTEAFF.

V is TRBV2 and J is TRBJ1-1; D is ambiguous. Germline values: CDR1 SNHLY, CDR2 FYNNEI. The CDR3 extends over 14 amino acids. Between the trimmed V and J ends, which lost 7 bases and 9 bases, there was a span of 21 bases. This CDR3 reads CASTEVYGEEKAFF. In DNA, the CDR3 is TGTGCCAGCACCGAAGTCTATGGAGAGGAAAAAGCTTTCTTT.

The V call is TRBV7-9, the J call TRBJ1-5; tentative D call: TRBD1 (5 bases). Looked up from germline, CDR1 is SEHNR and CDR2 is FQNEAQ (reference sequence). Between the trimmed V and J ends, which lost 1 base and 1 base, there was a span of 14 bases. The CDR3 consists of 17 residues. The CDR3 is CASSLGQGVWSNQPQHF. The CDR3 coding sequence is TGTGCCAGCAGCTTAGGGCAGGGCGTCTGGAGCAATCAGCCCCAGCATTTT.

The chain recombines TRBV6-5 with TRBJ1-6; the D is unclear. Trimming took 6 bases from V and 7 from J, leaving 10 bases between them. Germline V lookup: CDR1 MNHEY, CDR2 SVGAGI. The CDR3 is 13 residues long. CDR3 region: CASSESRNSPLHF. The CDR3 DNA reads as TGTGCCAGCAGCGAGTCACGGAATTCACCCCTCCACTTT.

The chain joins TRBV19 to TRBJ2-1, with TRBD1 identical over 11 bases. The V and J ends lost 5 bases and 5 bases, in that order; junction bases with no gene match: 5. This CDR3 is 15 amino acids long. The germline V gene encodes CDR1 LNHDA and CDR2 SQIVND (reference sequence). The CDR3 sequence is CASSGTGGINNEQFF. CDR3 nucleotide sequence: TGTGCCAGTAGTGGGACAGGGGGGATCAACAATGAGCAGTTCTTC. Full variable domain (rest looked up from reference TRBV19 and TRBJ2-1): DGGITQSPKYLFRKEGQNVTLSCEQNLNHDAMYWYRQDPGQGLRLIYYSQIVNDFQKGDIAEGYSVSREKKESFPLTVTSAQKNPTAFYLCASSGTGGINNEQFFGPGTRLTVL.

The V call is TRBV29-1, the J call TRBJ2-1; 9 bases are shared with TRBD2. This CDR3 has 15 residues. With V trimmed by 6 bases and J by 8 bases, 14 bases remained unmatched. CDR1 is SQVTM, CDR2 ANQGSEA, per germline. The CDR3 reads CSVNPVRGGRDEQFF. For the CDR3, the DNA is TGCAGCGTCAATCCGGTGCGGGGGGGCCGAGATGAGCAGTTCTTC.

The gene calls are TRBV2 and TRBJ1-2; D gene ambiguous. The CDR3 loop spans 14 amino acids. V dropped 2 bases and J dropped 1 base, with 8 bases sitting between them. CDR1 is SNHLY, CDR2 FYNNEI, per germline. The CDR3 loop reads CASSETRLNYGYTF. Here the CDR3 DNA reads TGTGCCAGCAGTGAAACCAGGCTTAACTATGGCTACACCTTC.

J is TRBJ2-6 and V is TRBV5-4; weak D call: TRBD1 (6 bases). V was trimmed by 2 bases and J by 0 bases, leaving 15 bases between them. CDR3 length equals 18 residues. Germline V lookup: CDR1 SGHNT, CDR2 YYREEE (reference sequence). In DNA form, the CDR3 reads TGTGCCAGCAGCTTTCAGGACAGTTTTGCCTCTGGGGCCAACGTCCTGACTTTC. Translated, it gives CASSFQDSFASGANVLTF.

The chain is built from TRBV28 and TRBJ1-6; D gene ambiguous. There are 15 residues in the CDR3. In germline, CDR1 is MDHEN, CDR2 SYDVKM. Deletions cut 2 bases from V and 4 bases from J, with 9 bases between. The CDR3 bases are TGTGCCAGCAGTTTACAACAGATATATAATTCACCCCTCCACTTT. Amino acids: CASSLQQIYNSPLHF.

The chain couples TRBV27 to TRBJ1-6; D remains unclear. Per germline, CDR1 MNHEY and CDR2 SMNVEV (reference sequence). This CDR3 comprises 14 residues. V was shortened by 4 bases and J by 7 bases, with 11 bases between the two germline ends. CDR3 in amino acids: CASSSSGRNSPLHF. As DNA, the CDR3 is TGTGCCAGCAGTTCCTCCGGGAGAAATTCACCCCTCCACTTT.

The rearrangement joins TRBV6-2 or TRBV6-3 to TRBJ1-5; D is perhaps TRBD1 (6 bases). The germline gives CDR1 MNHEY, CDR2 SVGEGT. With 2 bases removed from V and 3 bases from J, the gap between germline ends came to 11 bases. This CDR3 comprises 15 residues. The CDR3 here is CASSYGGPANQPQHF. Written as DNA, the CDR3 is TGTGCCAGCAGTTACGGGGGCCCCGCCAATCAGCCCCAGCATTTT.

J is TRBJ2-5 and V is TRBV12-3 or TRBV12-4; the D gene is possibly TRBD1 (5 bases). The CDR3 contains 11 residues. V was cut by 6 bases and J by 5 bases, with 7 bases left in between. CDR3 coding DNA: TGTGCCAGCAGGGGGCAGGAGACCCAGTACTTC. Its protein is CASRGQETQYF.

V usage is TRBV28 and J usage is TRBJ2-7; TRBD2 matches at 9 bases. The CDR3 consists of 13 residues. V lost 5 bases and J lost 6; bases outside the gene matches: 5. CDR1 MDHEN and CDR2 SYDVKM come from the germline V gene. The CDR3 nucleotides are TGTGCCAGCAGTGTCAGCGGGAGGAGCGAGCAGTACTTC. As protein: CASSVSGRSEQYF.

The CDR3 spells CASSLAGGTGNQPQHF. The DNA of the CDR3 is TGCGCCAGCAGCTTGGCGGGAGGGACGGGCAATCAGCCCCAGCATTTT. V and J are TRBV5-1 and TRBJ1-5, with D perhaps matching TRBD1 (5 bases). V was shortened by 0 bases and J by 2 bases, with 12 bases between the two germline ends. CDR1 SGHRS and CDR2 YFSETQ come from the germline V gene. The CDR3 has 16 amino acids.

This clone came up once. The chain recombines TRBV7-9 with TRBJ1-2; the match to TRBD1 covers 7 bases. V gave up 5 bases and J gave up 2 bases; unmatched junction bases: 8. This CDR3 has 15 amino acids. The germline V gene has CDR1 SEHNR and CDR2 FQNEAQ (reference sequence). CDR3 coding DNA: TGTGCCAGCAGCAAGCCGGGACAGTCGAACTATGGCTACACCTTC. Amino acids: CASSKPGQSNYGYTF.

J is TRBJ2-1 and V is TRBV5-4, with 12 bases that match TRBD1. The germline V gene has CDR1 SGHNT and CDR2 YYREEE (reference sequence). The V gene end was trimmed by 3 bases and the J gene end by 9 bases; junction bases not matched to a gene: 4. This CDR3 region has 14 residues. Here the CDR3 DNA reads TGTGCCAGCAGCTGGGGACAGGGGGCAGGTGAGCAGTTCTTC. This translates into CASSWGQGAGEQFF.

The DNA for the CDR3 is TGTGCCAGCAGTTTACAGGGACAGGGCCACGAGCAGTACTTC. Its translation is CASSLQGQGHEQYF. J is TRBJ2-7 and V is TRBV6-2 or TRBV6-3, with 9 bases fitting TRBD1. The V and J ends lost 4 bases and 5 bases, in that order; junction bases with no gene match: 6. The CDR3 runs to 14 residues. Germline V gives CDR1 MNHEY, CDR2 SVGEGT.

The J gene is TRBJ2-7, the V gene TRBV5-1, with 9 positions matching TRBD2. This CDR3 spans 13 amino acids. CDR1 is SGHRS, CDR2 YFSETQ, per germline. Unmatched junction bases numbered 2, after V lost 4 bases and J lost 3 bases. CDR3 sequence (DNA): TGCGCCAGCAGCGGTAGCGGGAGCTACGAGCAGTACTTC. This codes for CASSGSGSYEQYF.

CDR3 DNA: TGTGCCAGCAGCCCTTCCGACAGGGGGCGCGGATCACCCCTCCACTTT. This sequence encodes CASSPSDRGRGSPLHF. This rearrangement joins TRBV3-1 (or the pseudogene TRBV3-2) to TRBJ1-6; 10 positions match TRBD1. CDR3 length equals 16 residues. CDR1 is LGHDT and CDR2 is YNNKEL in the germline V gene (reference sequence). Trimming took 4 bases from V and 10 from J; bases not matched to a gene: 10.

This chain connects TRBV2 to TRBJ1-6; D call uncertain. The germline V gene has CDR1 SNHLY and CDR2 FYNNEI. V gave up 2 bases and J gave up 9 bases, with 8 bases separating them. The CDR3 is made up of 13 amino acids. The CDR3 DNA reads TGTGCCAGCAGTGAACGGCGAGGTTCACCCCTCCACTTT. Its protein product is CASSERRGSPLHF.

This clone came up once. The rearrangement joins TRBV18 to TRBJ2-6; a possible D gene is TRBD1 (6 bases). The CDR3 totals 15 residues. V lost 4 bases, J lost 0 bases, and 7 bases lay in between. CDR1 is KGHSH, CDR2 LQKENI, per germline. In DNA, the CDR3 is TGTGCCAGCTCACTAGGGGGCTCTGGGGCCAACGTCCTGACTTTC. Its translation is CASSLGGSGANVLTF.

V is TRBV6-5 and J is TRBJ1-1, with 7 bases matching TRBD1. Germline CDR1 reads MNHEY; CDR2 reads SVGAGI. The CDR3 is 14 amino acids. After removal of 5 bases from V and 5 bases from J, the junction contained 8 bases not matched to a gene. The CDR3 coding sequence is TGTGCCAGCAGTCGCGACTACAGGGGTACTGAAGCTTTCTTT. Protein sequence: CASSRDYRGTEAFF.

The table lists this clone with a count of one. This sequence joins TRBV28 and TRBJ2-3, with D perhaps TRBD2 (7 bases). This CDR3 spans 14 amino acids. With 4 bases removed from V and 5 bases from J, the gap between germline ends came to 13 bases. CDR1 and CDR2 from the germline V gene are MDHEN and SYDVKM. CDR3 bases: TGTGCCAGCAGTTGGGGGGGCTCCGGAGATACGCAGTATTTT. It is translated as CASSWGGSGDTQYF.

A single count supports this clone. CDR3 DNA: TGTGCCAGCAGCTCACCGGGACAGGGCAATGGCTACACCTTC. The encoded protein is CASSSPGQGNGYTF. This chain joins TRBV5-4 and TRBJ1-2, with 9 positions matching TRBD1. The CDR3 extends over 14 amino acids. CDR1 SGHNT and CDR2 YYREEE come from the germline V gene (reference sequence). The J segment lost 6 bases and the V segment lost 3 bases, leaving 6 bases of the junction unmatched.

The CDR3 sequence is CASSQAGGGLSTGEKLFF. CDR3 nucleotides: TGTGCCAGCAGCCAAGCGGGGGGCGGCCTTTCAACTGGTGAAAAACTGTTTTTT. This chain joins TRBV4-2 and TRBJ1-4, with D perhaps matching TRBD1 (6 bases). Germline CDR1 is LGHNA and CDR2 is YNFKEQ. The CDR3 has 18 amino acids. The V end lost 1 base, the J end lost 7 bases, and 22 bases lay between the germline ends.